This TCR beta chain was profiled in a study of PD-L1 blockade in urothelial cancer. Study at large: When blood samples were assessed, the median T cell count was 141,255.

The time point here: peripheral blood 6 weeks after treatment start. Patients each gave 1 to 8 samples, pretreatment and on-treatment. General study results and limits: Pretreatment blood TCR clonality under the median forecast improved survival.

Comment on this clone: The antigen remains undetermined.

Deletions cut 5 bases from V and 4 bases from J, with 21 bases between. The CDR3 contains 16 residues. Germline V gene sequence: CDR1 SEHNR, CDR2 FQNEAQ (reference sequence). Sequenced by immunoSEQ multiplex PCR; TCRdb stores in-frame clones only, minus some. The table shows over 70,000 clones, with 83% occurring only once. This receptor was identified in a man between 65 and 79 years old with urothelial cancer. Sequenced material: PBMCs, taken around atezolizumab (anti-PD-L1) treatment. The chain combines TRBV7-9 with TRBJ2-7; D is possibly TRBD1 (6 bases). The DNA for the CDR3 is TGTGCCAGCAGCCCAAGTATGGGGGCTGGGGTATACGAGCAGTACTTC. As protein: CASSPSMGAGVYEQYF.